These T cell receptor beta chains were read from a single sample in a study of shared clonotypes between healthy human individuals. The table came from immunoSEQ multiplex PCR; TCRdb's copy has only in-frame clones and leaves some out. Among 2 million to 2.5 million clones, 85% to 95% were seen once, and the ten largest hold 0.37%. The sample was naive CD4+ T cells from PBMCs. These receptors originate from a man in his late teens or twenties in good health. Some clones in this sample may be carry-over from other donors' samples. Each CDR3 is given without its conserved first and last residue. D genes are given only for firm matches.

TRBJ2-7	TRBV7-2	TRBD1	ASSRTGTGAPYEQY
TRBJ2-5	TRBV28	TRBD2	ASTDGSGRKTQY
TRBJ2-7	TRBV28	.	ASSSPGTSSTYEQY
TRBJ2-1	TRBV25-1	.	ASTQEGGGSYNEQF
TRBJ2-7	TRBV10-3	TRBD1	AISSPGQGYEQY
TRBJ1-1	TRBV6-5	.	ASSERGGNTEAF
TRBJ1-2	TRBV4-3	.	ASSRGTTGYGYT
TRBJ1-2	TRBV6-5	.	ASSYDRQNNYGYT
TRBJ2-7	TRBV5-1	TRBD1	ASSKEGTGYEQY
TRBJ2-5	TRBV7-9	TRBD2	ASSRGTSEETQY
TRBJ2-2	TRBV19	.	ASSIEGRGTGELF
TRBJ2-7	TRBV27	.	ASSLSAQLEQY
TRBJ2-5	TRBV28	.	ASSLPIPETQY
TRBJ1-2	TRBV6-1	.	ASNGGWNYGYT
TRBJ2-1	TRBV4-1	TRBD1	ASRPGQPGFDEQF
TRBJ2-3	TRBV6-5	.	ASRSDSPSTDTQY
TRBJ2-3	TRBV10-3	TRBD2	AILREGRTDTQY
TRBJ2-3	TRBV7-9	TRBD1	ASSSGQGTDTQY
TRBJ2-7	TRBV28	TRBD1	ASNNRGEQY
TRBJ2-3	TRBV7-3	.	ASSLSHATDTQY
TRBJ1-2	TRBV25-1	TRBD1	ASSVSLGQIYGYT
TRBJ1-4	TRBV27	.	ASSLLGATQDEKLF
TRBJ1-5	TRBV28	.	ASSLGFYSNQPQH
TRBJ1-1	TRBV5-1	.	ASRNLRAPGTEAF
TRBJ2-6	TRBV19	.	ASMVWANSGANVLT
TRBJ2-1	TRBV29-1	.	SFPGEYEQF
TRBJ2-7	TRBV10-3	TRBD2	ATIDSGTSGRSYEQY
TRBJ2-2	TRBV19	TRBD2	ASSISGRNTGELF
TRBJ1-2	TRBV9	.	ASSVTGYSYT
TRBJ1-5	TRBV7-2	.	ASSPPPGNQPQH
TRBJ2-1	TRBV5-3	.	ARWFGRNEQF
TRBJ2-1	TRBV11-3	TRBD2	ASSLSGSLSYNEQF
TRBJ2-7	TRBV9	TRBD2	ASSISGLGSHEQY
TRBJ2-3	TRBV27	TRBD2	ASSFGAGLAADTQY
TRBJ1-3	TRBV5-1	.	ASSLDPGITGNTIY
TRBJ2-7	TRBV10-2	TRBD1	ASSGSVGQGFREQY
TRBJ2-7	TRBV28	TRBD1	ASKGSDRVTYEQY
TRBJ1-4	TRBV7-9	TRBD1	ASSLRGQSTNEKLF
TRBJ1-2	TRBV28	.	ASGGVLTNYGYT
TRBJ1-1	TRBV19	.	ASSSWITTEAF
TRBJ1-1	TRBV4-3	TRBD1	ASSRGQGVNTEAF
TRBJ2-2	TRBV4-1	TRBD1	ASSRPGQGKSGELF
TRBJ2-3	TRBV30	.	AWSLGGTDTQY
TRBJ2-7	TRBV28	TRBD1	ASRRAGTGGYEQY